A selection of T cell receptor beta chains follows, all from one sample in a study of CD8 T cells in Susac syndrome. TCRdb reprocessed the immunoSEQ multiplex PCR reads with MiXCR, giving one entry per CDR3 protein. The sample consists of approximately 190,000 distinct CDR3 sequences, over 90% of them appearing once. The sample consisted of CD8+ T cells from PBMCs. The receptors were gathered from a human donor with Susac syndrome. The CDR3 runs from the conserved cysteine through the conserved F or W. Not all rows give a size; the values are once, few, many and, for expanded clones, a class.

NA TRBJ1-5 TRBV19 CASKQGDRFNPNQPQHF
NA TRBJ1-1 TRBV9 CASSVEGGREAFF
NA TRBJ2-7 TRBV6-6 CASSYLSGTYEQYF
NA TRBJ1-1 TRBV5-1 CASSPLTGGRNTEAFF
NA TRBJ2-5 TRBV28 CASSFGPGTGGQETQYF
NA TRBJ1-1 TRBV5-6 CASSLWVGAGDLNTEAFF
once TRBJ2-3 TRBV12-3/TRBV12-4 CASSNEGGGTDTQYF
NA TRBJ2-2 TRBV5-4 CASSLVPSANTGELFF
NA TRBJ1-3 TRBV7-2 CASSPGGNTIYF
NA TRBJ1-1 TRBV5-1 CASSLEGQVNEAFF
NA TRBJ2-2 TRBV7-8 CASSLSAGVVTGELFF
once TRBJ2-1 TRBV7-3 CASSLTGGPDEQFF
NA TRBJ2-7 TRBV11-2 CASSLGYSPYEQYF
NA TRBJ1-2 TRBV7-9 CADGDNYGYTF
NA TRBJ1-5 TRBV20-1 CSGGQGGNQPQHF
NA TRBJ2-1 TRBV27 CASSLTSINEQFF
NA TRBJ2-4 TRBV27 CASSLAWTGRAKNIQYF
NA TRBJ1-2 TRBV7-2 CASSSGRVSYGYTF
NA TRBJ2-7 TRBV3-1 CASSQEGLVREQYF
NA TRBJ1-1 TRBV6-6 CASRRPGGGMNTEAFF
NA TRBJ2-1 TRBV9 CASSTPTKTSGGYSYNEQFF